These 13 T cell receptor beta chains originate from one sample sequenced in a study of tumor-infiltrating lymphocytes in primary liver carcinoma. TCR beta cDNA was reverse-transcribed from 450 to 500 ng of total RNA. The reaction used a constant-region primer and ProtoScript II reverse transcriptase. Library construction for TCR beta comprised three nested multiplex PCR rounds performed with slightly modified ARM-PCR. TRBV1-TRBV30 forward primers paired with a C-beta reverse primer were used in the first two PCR rounds, which ran roughly 9 cycles each. TCRdb re-derived calls from the multiplex PCR reads in MiXCR, one entry per CDR3 protein. The sample shows tens of thousands of distinct CDR3 sequences, 72% of them seen only once. Co-extraction yielded RNA and DNA from around 20-30 mg of unsorted bulk tissue. The sequencing sample was made of liver tumor tissue from sampling region 1. Subset: tumor region T1, superior pole. These receptors all stem from a man aged 40-55 years with primary liver carcinoma and hepatitis B virus infection.

This clonotype was detected only once. V is TRBV6-6 and J is TRBJ2-3; 7 bases match TRBD1. Per germline, CDR1 MNHNY and CDR2 SVGAGI (reference sequence). Unmatched junction bases numbered 5, after V lost 5 bases and J lost 6 bases. This CDR3 is 13 amino acids long. For the CDR3, the DNA is TGTGCCAGCAGTCTCAGGGGGATTGATACGCAGTATTTT. Residues: CASSLRGIDTQYF.

This clonotype was recorded many times. This chain uses TRBV4-2 with TRBJ2-7; D uncertain. This CDR3 has 14 amino acids. The germline V gene encodes CDR1 LGHNA and CDR2 YNFKEQ. V lost 0 bases, J lost 3 bases, and 9 bases lay in between. The CDR3 bases are TGTGCCAGCAGCCAAGAGCAGGACGGCTACGAGCAGTACTTC. Its translation: CASSQEQDGYEQYF.

The V call is TRBV11-2, the J call TRBJ2-5, with D tentatively TRBD2 (6 bases). Germline V lookup: CDR1 SGHAT, CDR2 FQNNGV. The CDR3 is made up of 16 amino acids. The chain's CDR3 is CGSSLGSSGPGETQYF. The CDR3 DNA follows: TGTGGTAGTAGCTTAGGGAGTAGCGGCCCGGGGGAGACCCAGTACTTC.

This clonotype was detected only once. The rearrangement links TRBV29-1 to TRBJ2-1; no clear D. The CDR3 has 11 amino acids. V dropped 7 bases and J dropped 9 bases, with 13 bases sitting between them. The germline CDR1 and CDR2 sequences are SQVTM and ANQGSEA. The CDR3, as DNA: TGCAGCGCAAGGGTTGCAGGTGAGCAGTTCTTC. Translating gives CSARVAGEQFF.

As to this clonotype: A read error may account for a junction end that differs from germline. The chain joins TRBV7-9 to TRBJ1-2; D call uncertain. CDR3 size: 13 residues. CDR1 is SEHNR and CDR2 is FQNEAQ in the germline V gene (reference sequence). The CDR3 bases are TGTGCCAGCAGCTTAGATTTGGCCTATGGCTATACCTTC. Translation gives CASSLDLAYGYTF.

About this clonotype: One junction end does not reproduce the germline sequence, and a read error may be involved. The V and J genes are TRBV6-5 and TRBJ1-3; D is undetermined. Looked up from germline, CDR1 is MNHEY and CDR2 is SVGAGI. This CDR3 comprises 14 residues. CDR3 bases: TGTGCTAGCAGAAGCAAGGTGACTGGAAACACCATATATTTT. Its translation: CASRSKVTGNTIYF.

On this clonotype: The final CDR3 position lacks the conserved phenylalanine or tryptophan, pointing to a likely read error. The DNA is omitted, as the CDR3 cannot be located on it reliably, and the CDR3 follows TCRdb's listing. This chain links TRBV21-1 with TRBJ2-4; the D call in the table, TRBD1, was not verified against the DNA. TRBV21-1 is listed as a pseudogene. The CDR3 totals 16 residues, both ends included. Here the CDR3 reads CASSKEGGCDKNIQYI.

With respect to this clonotype: No conserved phenylalanine or tryptophan is present at the end of the CDR3, so a read error is the likely explanation. The CDR3 nucleotides are TGCAGCGTTGATCAGGGCCTGGTAGACGAGACCCAGTACTTA. Its protein product is CSVDQGLVDETQYL. This rearrangement joins TRBV29-1 to TRBJ2-5, with a possible D match to TRBD1 (5 bases). The CDR3 contains 14 residues. Germline assignment: CDR1 SQVTM and CDR2 ANQGSEA. Between the trimmed V and J ends, which lost 3 bases and 5 bases, there was a span of 16 bases.

The table lists this clonotype with a count of one. The junction differs from germline at one of its ends, possibly a read error. The chain couples TRBV2 to TRBJ2-5, with D unclear. Per the germline V gene, CDR1 is SNHLY and CDR2 is FYNNEI. This CDR3 contains 13 residues. The CDR3 DNA is TGTGCCAGTAGTGAAGGGTCGGGCGAGACCAAGTACTTC. Amino acid sequence: CASSEGSGETKYF.

In DNA, the CDR3 is TGCGCCAGCAGCCAAGTAGGGGCAGGGCGAAACGAGCAGTACTTC. It translates to CASSQVGAGRNEQYF. The V and J genes are TRBV4-1 and TRBJ2-7; maybe TRBD1 (5 bases). The V end lost 1 base, the J end lost 5 bases, and 15 bases lay between the germline ends. This CDR3 region has 15 residues. In germline, CDR1 is MGHRA, CDR2 YSYEKL.

This clonotype was seen repeatedly, ten times or more. The chain employs TRBV6-1 and TRBJ2-5; tentatively, D is TRBD1 or TRBD2 (5 bases each). The CDR3 is made up of 11 amino acids. V lost 4 bases and J lost 5, with 5 bases in between. Germline values: CDR1 MNHNS, CDR2 SASEGT. CDR3 amino acids: CASSGGETQYF. In DNA, the CDR3 is TGTGCCAGCAGTGGGGGGGAGACCCAGTACTTC.

Only one count was recorded for this clonotype. An end of the junction differs from the germline gene, which may be a read error. The chain recombines TRBV11-1 with TRBJ2-2; 7 bases fit TRBD1. The CDR3 has 14 amino acids. Germline values: CDR1 SGHAT, CDR2 FQDESV (reference sequence). CDR3 amino acids: CTSSHRGNIGELFF. The CDR3 DNA reads TGTACAAGCAGCCACAGGGGTAACATCGGGGAGCTGTTTTTT.

This clonotype was detected ten times or more. The chain recombines TRBV6-5 with TRBJ1-4; possibly TRBD1 for D (6 bases). The CDR3 has 15 amino acids. V was cut by 2 bases and J by 5 bases, with 12 bases left in between. In germline, CDR1 is MNHEY, CDR2 SVGAGI. CDR3 nucleotide sequence: TGTGCCAGCAGTTACCTGGGACACACGAATGAAAAACTGTTTTTT. Encoded protein: CASSYLGHTNEKLFF.